Following are 17 T cell receptor beta chains from one sample sequenced in a study of blood T cell repertoires in COVID-19. TCRdb keeps only in-frame clones here, not all; method: immunoSEQ multiplex PCR. The sample includes 75,000 to 90,000 clones, about 90% seen only once; the top ten take roughly 10%. Sequencing input: peripheral blood. All receptors derive from a man of 80 years or more with acute or convalescent COVID-19.

The genes are TRBV25-1 and TRBJ1-3; D is possibly TRBD1 (6 bases). This CDR3 spans 16 amino acids. Trimming took off 4 bases at V and 0 bases at J, with 13 bases between the two ends. The V gene's germline CDR1 is MGHDK and CDR2 SYGVNS. The chain's CDR3 is CASSAGQFSSGNTIYF. The CDR3 coding sequence is TGTGCCAGCAGTGCCGGACAGTTCAGCTCTGGAAACACCATATATTTT.

Comment on this clone: A clone one base away is much larger, so this may be a read error. The V call is TRBV19, the J call TRBJ1-3; TRBD1 agrees at 7 bases. CDR3 size: 15 residues. The V segment lost 6 bases and the J segment 0 bases; nucleotides outside the gene matches: 5. Looked up from germline, CDR1 is LNHDA and CDR2 is SQIVND (reference sequence). CDR3 nucleotide sequence: TGTGCCAGTAGGAAACAGGGGTTCTCTGGAAACACCATATATTTT. This codes for CASRKQGFSGNTIYF.

J is TRBJ1-1 and V is TRBV7-9; tentative D call: TRBD1 (5 bases). This CDR3 is built from 15 residues. Trimming removed 5 bases from V and 5 bases from J, with 18 bases in between. Germline V gene lookup returns CDR1 SEHNR and CDR2 FQNEAQ (reference sequence). CDR3 nucleotides: TGTGCCAGCAGCAGCTGGCAGGGAAGCGGGACTGAAGCTTTCTTT. It encodes CASSSWQGSGTEAFF.

This chain links TRBV7-9 with TRBJ1-2, with TRBD1 matching over 7 bases. This CDR3 is built from 14 residues. V lost 3 bases and J lost 7; bases outside the gene matches: 8. Germline V gives CDR1 SEHNR, CDR2 FQNEAQ (reference sequence). In DNA form, the CDR3 reads TGTGCCAGCAGCTTGGAGGGACAGTGGGGTGGCTACACCTTC. Amino acid sequence: CASSLEGQWGGYTF.

The chain employs TRBV6-5 and TRBJ1-6; 7 positions match TRBD1. CDR1 is MNHEY, CDR2 SVGAGI, per germline. The V gene end was trimmed by 8 bases and the J gene end by 10 bases; junction bases not matched to a gene: 14. This CDR3 contains 15 residues. The CDR3 sequence: CASRRPKTGPSPLHF. CDR3 DNA sequence: TGTGCCAGCCGACGACCAAAGACAGGGCCATCACCCCTCCACTTT.

In its sample, this clone was seen a few times. The J gene is TRBJ1-1, the V gene TRBV10-3; weak D call: TRBD1 (5 bases). In germline, CDR1 is ENHRY, CDR2 SYGVKD. The length of the CDR3 is 12 residues. V was shortened by 3 bases and J by 4 bases, with 6 bases between the two germline ends. CDR3 region: CAISDRVTEAFF. The CDR3 nucleotides are TGTGCCATCAGTGACAGGGTCACTGAAGCTTTCTTT.

This chain connects TRBV6-5 to TRBJ1-5, with TRBD1 matching 10 bases. Losses at the gene ends were 8 bases for V and 7 bases for J; bases not matched to a gene: 5. This CDR3 has 13 residues. Germline loops: CDR1 MNHEY, CDR2 SVGAGI. This CDR3 reads CASWDRGQQPQHF. The CDR3 DNA sequence: TGTGCCAGCTGGGACAGGGGACAACAGCCCCAGCATTTT.

The chain couples TRBV6-5 to TRBJ1-1, with TRBD1 matching 9 bases. The length of the CDR3 is 16 residues. V trimming: 2 bases; J trimming: 5 bases; junction bases outside the gene matches: 9. Germline V gene data show CDR1 as MNHEY and CDR2 as SVGAGI. In DNA, the CDR3 is TGTGCCAGCAGTTACGGCTCGACAGGGGGAAGAACTGAAGCTTTCTTT. Translated, it gives CASSYGSTGGRTEAFF.

V is TRBV27 and J is TRBJ2-1, with 12 bases that match TRBD2. With 0 bases clipped from V and 8 bases from J, the junction kept 8 bases outside the gene matches. Germline values: CDR1 MNHEY, CDR2 SMNVEV (reference sequence). The CDR3 contains 17 residues. This CDR3 is CASSLSLRLAGVDEQFF. For the CDR3, the DNA is TGTGCCAGCAGTTTATCTCTCAGACTAGCGGGAGTTGATGAGCAGTTCTTC.

The chain couples TRBV14 to TRBJ2-3, with D unclear. V lost 0 bases and J lost 6, with 10 bases in between. This CDR3 comprises 14 residues. Germline CDR1 is SGHDN and CDR2 is FVKESK. As DNA, the CDR3 is TGTGCCAGCAGCCAAGATAGGTCGAGGGATACGCAGTATTTT. It specifies CASSQDRSRDTQYF. Combining the CDR3 with reference TRBV14 and TRBJ2-3 gives the whole variable domain EAGVTQFPSHSVIEKGQTVTLRCDPISGHDNLYWYRRVMGKEIKFLLHFVKESKQDESGMPNNRFLAERTGGTYSTLKVQPAELEDSGVYFCASSQDRSRDTQYFGPGTRLTVL.

This clone has only one observation. The chain recombines TRBV3-1 (or the pseudogene TRBV3-2) with TRBJ1-3, with a weak D call TRBD1 (6 bases). V dropped 2 bases and J dropped 3 bases, with 14 bases sitting between them. The CDR3 totals 16 residues. Germline V gene sequence: CDR1 LGHDT, CDR2 YNNKEL (reference sequence). As DNA, the CDR3 is TGTGCCAGCAGCCAACCCAGGGGTTCATTTGGAAACACCATATATTTT. Protein sequence: CASSQPRGSFGNTIYF.

The chain carries TRBV4-3 and TRBJ2-3; weak D call: TRBD1 (6 bases). Germline V lookup: CDR1 LGHNA, CDR2 YSLEER. The CDR3 consists of 13 residues. The V and J ends lost 0 bases and 10 bases respectively, with 11 bases between them. The CDR3 sequence: CASSQEGARAQYF. Written as DNA, the CDR3 is TGCGCCAGCAGCCAAGAGGGGGCTAGGGCGCAGTATTTT.

The chain employs TRBV9 and TRBJ2-7; D possibly corresponds to TRBD2 (6 bases). The V end lost 0 bases, the J end lost 6 bases, and 10 bases lay between the germline ends. The CDR3 contains 13 residues. The germline gives CDR1 SGDLS, CDR2 YYNGEE. Written as DNA, the CDR3 is TGTGCCAGCAGCGTAGAACTAGCCCGCGAGCAGTACTTC. It translates to CASSVELAREQYF.

The V and J genes are TRBV19 and TRBJ1-4; 8 nucleotides match TRBD1. J gave up 2 bases and V 7 bases, and 9 bases lay outside the gene matches. Germline-derived CDR1 and CDR2 are LNHDA and SQIVND (reference sequence). CDR3 length: 16 amino acids. This CDR3 is CASKGQGAQTNEKLFF. The CDR3 DNA follows: TGTGCCAGTAAAGGGCAGGGGGCGCAGACTAATGAAAAACTGTTTTTT.

V usage is TRBV19 and J usage is TRBJ1-5, with 7 positions matching TRBD1. V was pared by 0 bases and J by 7 bases, with 6 bases of the junction left unmatched. Germline V gene data show CDR1 as LNHDA and CDR2 as SQIVND (reference sequence). This CDR3 has 15 amino acids. The DNA of the CDR3 is TGTGCCAGTAGTATAGAAAGGGGACAGACCCAGCCCCAGCATTTT. This gives the protein CASSIERGQTQPQHF.

The chain couples TRBV12-3 or TRBV12-4 to TRBJ1-4; no clear D gene. This CDR3 comprises 11 residues. V lost 4 bases and J 6 bases, leaving 3 bases between the germline ends. CDR3: CASSSYEKLFF. In DNA form, the CDR3 reads TGTGCCAGCAGTTCCTATGAAAAACTGTTTTTT.

The chain employs TRBV19 and TRBJ1-1, with 10 nucleotides matching TRBD1. The germline V gene has CDR1 LNHDA and CDR2 SQIVND (reference sequence). Unmatched junction bases numbered 7, after V lost 2 bases and J lost 1 base. The CDR3 sequence is 17 residues long. CDR3 coding DNA: TGTGCCAGTAGTATAACCGTTCGGACAGGGGGGAACACTGAAGCTTTCTTT. Protein sequence: CASSITVRTGGNTEAFF.